The source of this T cell receptor (beta chain) is a study of CD8 T cells in ankylosing spondylitis. Findings of the study overall: Disease-linked clones bore a CD8+ phenotype, appearing relatively rarely in peripheral blood.

Construction of TCR beta libraries was performed using quantitative 5'-RACE with molecular barcodes. TCRdb called the 5' RACE reads again in MiXCR, with one record for every CDR3 protein. The data hold approximately 25,000 distinct CDR3 sequences, with around 16% observed a single time. There are 11 residues in the CDR3. The V end lost 8 bases, the J end lost 6 bases, and 10 bases lay between the germline ends. With regard to this clonotype: Its antigen is as yet unknown.

The sample was blood. V and J are TRBV12-3 or TRBV12-4 and TRBJ1-1; a possible D gene is TRBD1 (6 bases). The receptor was isolated from a male donor with ankylosing spondylitis or in good health (not recorded which). CDR3 region: CASREGAEAFF. CDR3 in DNA: TGTGCCAGCCGGGAGGGGGCTGAAGCTTTCTTT.